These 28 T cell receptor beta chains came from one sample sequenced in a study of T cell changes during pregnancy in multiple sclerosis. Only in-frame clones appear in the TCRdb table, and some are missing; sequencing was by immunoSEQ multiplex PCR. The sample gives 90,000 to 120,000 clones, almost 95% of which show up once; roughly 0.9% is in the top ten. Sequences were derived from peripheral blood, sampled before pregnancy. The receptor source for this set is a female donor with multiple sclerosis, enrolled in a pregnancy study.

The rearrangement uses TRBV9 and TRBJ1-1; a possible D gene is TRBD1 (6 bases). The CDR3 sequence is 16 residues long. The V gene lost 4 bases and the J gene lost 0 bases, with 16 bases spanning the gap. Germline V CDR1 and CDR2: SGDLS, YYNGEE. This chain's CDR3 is CASSPPWTDMNTEAFF. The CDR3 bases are TGTGCCAGCAGCCCCCCATGGACAGATATGAACACTGAAGCTTTCTTT.

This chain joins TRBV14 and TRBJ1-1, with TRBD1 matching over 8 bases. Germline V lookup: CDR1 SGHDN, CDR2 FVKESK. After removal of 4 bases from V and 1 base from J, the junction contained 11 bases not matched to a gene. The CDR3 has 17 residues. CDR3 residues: CASSRGGRGLSNTEAFF. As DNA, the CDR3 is TGTGCCAGCAGCCGGGGGGGCAGGGGGCTTTCGAACACTGAAGCTTTCTTT.

CDR3 nucleotide sequence: TGTGCCATCCCCGGGGCGGGAGGGGTCGACACCGGGGAGCTGTTTTTT. The encoded protein is CAIPGAGGVDTGELFF. This chain links TRBV2 with TRBJ2-2; 9 bases fit TRBD2. The germline V gene encodes CDR1 SNHLY and CDR2 FYNNEI. This CDR3 region has 16 residues. The V segment lost 10 bases and the J segment 3 bases; nucleotides outside the gene matches: 12. Variable domain in full (rest from reference TRBV2 and TRBJ2-2): EPEVTQTPSHQVTQMGQEVILRCVPISNHLYFYWYRQILGQKVEFLVSFYNNEISEKSEIFDDQFSVERPDGSNFTLKIRSTKLEDSAMYFCAIPGAGGVDTGELFFGEGSRLTVL.

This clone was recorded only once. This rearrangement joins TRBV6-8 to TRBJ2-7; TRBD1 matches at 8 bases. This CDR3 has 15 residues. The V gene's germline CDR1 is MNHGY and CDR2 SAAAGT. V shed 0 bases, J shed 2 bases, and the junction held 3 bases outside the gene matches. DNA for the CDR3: TGTGCCAGCAGTTACTCTGGGACAGGAACCTACGAGCAGTACTTC. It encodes CASSYSGTGTYEQYF.

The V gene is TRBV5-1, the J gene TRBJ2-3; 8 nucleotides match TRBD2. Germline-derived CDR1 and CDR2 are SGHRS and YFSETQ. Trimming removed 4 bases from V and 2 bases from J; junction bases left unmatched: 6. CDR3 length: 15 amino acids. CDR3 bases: TGCGCCAGCAGCCCTACGGGACTAGACACAGATACGCAGTATTTT. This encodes CASSPTGLDTDTQYF.

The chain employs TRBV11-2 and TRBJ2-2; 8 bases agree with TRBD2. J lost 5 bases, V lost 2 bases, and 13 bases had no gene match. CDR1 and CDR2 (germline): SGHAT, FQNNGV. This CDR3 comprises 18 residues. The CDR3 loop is CASSLSVLAGGKTGELFF. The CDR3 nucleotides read TGTGCCAGCAGCTTATCTGTCCTAGCGGGTGGGAAAACCGGGGAGCTGTTTTTT.

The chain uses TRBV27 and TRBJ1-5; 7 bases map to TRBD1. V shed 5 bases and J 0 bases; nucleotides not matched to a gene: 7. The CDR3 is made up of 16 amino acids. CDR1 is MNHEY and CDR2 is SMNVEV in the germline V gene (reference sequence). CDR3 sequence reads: CASSRHGTASNQPQHF. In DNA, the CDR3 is TGTGCCAGCAGTAGACACGGGACAGCTAGCAATCAGCCCCAGCATTTT.

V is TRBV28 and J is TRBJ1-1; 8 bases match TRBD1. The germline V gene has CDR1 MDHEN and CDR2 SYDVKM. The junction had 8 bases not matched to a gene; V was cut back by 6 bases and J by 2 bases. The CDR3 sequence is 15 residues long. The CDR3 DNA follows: TGTGCCAGCAGATATCCAGGGGGCATAAACACTGAAGCTTTCTTT. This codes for CASRYPGGINTEAFF. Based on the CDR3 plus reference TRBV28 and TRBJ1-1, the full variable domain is DVKVTQSSRYLVKRTGEKVFLECVQDMDHENMFWYRQDPGLGLRLIYFSYDVKMKEKGDIPEGYSVSREKKERFSLILESASTNQTSMYLCASRYPGGINTEAFFGQGTRLTVV.

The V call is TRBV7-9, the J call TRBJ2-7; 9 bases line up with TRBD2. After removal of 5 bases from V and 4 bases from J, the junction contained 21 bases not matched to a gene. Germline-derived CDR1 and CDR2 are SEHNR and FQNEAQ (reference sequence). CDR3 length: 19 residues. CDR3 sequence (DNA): TGTGCCAGCAGCCCTCCCTTTGGGGGCGGGAGGGCCACTAGGTACGAGCAGTACTTC. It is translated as CASSPPFGGGRATRYEQYF.

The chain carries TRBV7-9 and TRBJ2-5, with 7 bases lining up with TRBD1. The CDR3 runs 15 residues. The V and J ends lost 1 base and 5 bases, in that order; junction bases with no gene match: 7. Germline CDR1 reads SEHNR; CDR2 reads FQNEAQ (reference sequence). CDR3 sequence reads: CASSLVKGRGETQYF. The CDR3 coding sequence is TGTGCCAGCAGCTTAGTCAAGGGCAGGGGGGAGACCCAGTACTTC.

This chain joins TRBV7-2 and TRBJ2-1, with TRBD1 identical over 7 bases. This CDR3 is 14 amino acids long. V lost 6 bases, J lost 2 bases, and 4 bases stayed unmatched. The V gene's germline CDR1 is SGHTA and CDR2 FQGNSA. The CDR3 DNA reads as TGTGCCAGCAGAGACAGGGTTGCCTACAATGAGCAGTTCTTC. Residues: CASRDRVAYNEQFF.

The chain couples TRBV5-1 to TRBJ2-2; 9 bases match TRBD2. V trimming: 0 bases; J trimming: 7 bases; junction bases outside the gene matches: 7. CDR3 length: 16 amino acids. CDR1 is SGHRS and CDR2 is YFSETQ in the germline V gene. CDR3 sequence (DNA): TGCGCCAGCAGCTTGGATTTAGCGGGAGCCGGCGGGGAGCTGTTTTTT. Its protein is CASSLDLAGAGGELFF. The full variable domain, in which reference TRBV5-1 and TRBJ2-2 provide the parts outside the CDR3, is KAGVTQTPRYLIKTRGQQVTLSCSPISGHRSVSWYQQTPGQGLQFLFEYFSETQRNKGNFPGRFSGRQFSNSRSEMNVSTLELGDSALYLCASSLDLAGAGGELFFGEGSRLTVL.

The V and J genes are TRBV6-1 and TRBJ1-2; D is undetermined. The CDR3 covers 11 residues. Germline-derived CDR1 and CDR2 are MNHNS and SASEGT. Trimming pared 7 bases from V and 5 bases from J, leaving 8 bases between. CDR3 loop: CASTRVYGYTF. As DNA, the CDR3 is TGTGCCAGCACCCGCGTATATGGCTACACCTTC.

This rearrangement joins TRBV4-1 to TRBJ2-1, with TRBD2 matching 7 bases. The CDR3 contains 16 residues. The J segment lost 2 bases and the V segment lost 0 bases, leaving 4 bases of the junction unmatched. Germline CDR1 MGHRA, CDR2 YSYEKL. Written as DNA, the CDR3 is TGCGCCAGCAGCCAAGAGTCACTAGCGACCTACAATGAGCAGTTCTTC. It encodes CASSQESLATYNEQFF.

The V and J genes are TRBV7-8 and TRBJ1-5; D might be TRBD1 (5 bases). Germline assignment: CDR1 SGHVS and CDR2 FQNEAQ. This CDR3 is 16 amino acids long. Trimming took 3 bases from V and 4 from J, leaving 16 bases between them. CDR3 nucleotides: TGTGCCAGCAGCTTGAAAACGACAGCCTTTAATCAGCCCCAGCATTTT. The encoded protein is CASSLKTTAFNQPQHF.

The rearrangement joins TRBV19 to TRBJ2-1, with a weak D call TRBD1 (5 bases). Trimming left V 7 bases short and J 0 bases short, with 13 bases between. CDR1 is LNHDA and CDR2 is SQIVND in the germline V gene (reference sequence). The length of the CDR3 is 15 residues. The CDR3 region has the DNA TGTGCCAGTACAGGGCGACCACCCTCCTACAATGAGCAGTTCTTC. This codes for CASTGRPPSYNEQFF. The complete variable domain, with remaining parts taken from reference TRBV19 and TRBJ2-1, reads DGGITQSPKYLFRKEGQNVTLSCEQNLNHDAMYWYRQDPGQGLRLIYYSQIVNDFQKGDIAEGYSVSREKKESFPLTVTSAQKNPTAFYLCASTGRPPSYNEQFFGPGTRLTVL.

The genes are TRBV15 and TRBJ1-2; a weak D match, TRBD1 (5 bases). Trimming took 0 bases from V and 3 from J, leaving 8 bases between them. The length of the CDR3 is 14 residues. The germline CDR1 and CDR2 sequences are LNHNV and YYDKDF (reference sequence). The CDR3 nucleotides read TGTGCCACCAGCAGAGATACACAGGACTATGGCTACACCTTC. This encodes CATSRDTQDYGYTF.

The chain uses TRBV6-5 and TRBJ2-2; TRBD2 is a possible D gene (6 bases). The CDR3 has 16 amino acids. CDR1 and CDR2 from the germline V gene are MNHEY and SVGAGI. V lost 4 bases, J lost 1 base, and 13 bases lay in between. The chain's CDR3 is CASSFGGTGNTGELFF. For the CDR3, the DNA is TGTGCCAGCAGTTTTGGGGGGACTGGGAACACCGGGGAGCTGTTTTTT.

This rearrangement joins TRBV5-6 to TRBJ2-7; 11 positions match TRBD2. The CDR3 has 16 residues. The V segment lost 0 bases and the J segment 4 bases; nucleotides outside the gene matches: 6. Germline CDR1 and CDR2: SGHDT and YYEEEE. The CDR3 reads CASSLAPGTSGYEQYF. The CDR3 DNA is TGTGCCAGCAGCTTGGCCCCCGGGACTAGCGGTTACGAGCAGTACTTC.

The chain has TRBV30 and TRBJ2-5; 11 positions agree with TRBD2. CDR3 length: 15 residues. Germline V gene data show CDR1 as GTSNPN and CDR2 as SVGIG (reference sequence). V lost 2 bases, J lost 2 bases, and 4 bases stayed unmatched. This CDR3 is CAWSPGTSGQETQYF. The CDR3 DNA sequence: TGTGCCTGGAGTCCCGGGACTAGCGGTCAAGAGACCCAGTACTTC.

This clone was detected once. CDR3 in DNA: TGTGCCAGCAGCTTAGCGAGGAGCGGCTCTGGGGCCAACGTCCTGACTTTC. Its translation: CASSLARSGSGANVLTF. The chain is built from TRBV7-9 and TRBJ2-6; a weak D match, TRBD2 (5 bases). V lost 0 bases, J lost 0 bases, and 9 bases lay in between. This CDR3 has 17 amino acids. From germline, CDR1 is SEHNR and CDR2 FQNEAQ (reference sequence).

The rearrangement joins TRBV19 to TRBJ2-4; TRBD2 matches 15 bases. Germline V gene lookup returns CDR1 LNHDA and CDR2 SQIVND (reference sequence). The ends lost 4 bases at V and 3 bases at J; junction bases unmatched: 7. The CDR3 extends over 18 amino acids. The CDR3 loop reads CASSSGLAGGLIKNIQYF. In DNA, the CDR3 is TGTGCCAGTAGTAGCGGACTAGCGGGAGGGCTTATCAAAAACATTCAGTACTTC.

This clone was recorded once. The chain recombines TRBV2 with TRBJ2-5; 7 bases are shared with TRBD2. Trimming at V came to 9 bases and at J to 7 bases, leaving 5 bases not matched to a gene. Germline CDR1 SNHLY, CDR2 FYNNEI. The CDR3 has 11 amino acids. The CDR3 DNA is TGTGCCAGAGGGGACTACCCGACCCAGTACTTC. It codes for CARGDYPTQYF.

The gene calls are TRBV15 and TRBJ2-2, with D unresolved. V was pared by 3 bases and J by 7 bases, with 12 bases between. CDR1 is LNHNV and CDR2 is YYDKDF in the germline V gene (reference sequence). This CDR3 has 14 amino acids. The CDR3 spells CATSSKREFGELFF. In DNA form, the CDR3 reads TGTGCCACCAGCAGTAAGCGTGAGTTCGGGGAGCTGTTTTTT.

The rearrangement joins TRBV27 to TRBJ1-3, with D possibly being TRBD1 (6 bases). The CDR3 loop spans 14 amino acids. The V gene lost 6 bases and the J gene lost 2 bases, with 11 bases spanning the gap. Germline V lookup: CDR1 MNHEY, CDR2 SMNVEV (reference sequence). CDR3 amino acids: CASSRGAPGNTIYF. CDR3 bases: TGTGCCAGCAGCCGGGGGGCCCCTGGAAACACCATATATTTT.

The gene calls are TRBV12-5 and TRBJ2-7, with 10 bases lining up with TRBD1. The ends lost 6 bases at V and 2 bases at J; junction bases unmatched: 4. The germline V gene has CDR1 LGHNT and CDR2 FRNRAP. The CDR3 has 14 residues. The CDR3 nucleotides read TGTGCTAGTGGAGGGACAGGGGTTCCCTACGAGCAGTACTTC. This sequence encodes CASGGTGVPYEQYF. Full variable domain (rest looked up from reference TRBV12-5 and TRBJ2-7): DARVTQTPRHKVTEMGQEVTMRCQPILGHNTVFWYRQTMMQGLELLAYFRNRAPLDDSGMPKDRFSAEMPDATLATLKIQPSEPRDSAVYFCASGGTGVPYEQYFGPGTRLTVT.

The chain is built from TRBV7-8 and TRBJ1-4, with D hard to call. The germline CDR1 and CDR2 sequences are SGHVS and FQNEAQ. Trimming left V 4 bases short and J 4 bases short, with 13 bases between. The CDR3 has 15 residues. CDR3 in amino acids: CASSSRPAGNEKLFF. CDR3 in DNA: TGTGCCAGCAGCTCGCGACCAGCGGGTAATGAAAAACTGTTTTTT.

The CDR3 DNA is TGTGCCAGCAGTTACCTAGGGGCCTACAATGAGCAGTTCTTC. The encoded protein is CASSYLGAYNEQFF. The chain links TRBV6-6 to TRBJ2-1; D is perhaps TRBD1 (5 bases). Looked up from germline, CDR1 is MNHNY and CDR2 is SVGAGI (reference sequence). Trimming left V 2 bases short and J 2 bases short, with 7 bases between. The CDR3 is 14 amino acids.